The entry that follows covers one T cell receptor (beta chain) sequence. Original analysis: Cell counts per sample came from amplifying reference gene primers. Profiled with immunoSEQ multiplex PCR; TCRdb holds only in-frame clones, not every one. V and J calls and clone size are copied from that table; D and trimming were computed from the DNA. The sample consists of approximately 110,000 clones, around 80% of them appearing once. These data are taken from a study of blood T cell repertoires in COVID-19. Study in general: Sites in the United States, Italy and Spain provided acute and convalescent COVID-19 samples. PBMCs, B-cell-depleted T cells, or T cells were the source of the cDNA or gDNA that made up the material.

Sequenced: peripheral blood. This TCR derives from a man aged 65 to 85 with active or convalescent COVID-19.

CDR3 in amino acids: CASSATGTANTGELFF. The CDR3 region has the DNA TGCGCCAGCAGCGCGACCGGGACAGCGAACACCGGGGAGCTGTTTTTT. The V and J genes are TRBV5-1 and TRBJ2-2; 7 bases line up with TRBD1. Germline assignment: CDR1 SGHRS and CDR2 YFSETQ. CDR3 length: 16 amino acids. The junction had 6 bases not matched to a gene; V was cut back by 4 bases and J by 0 bases.